These 21 T cell receptor beta chains were all obtained from the same sample, sequenced in a study of response to subunit inactivated influenza vaccine. TCRdb ran MiXCR on the RT-PCR reads and lists one entry per CDR3 protein. The sample yields 650,000 or so distinct CDR3 sequences, around 15% seen once. Sequenced here: PBMCs from blood, sampled 14 days before vaccination. These TCRs come from a man aged 45-65 years who received an inactivated influenza vaccine.

In this sample, this clonotype turned up a few times. The J gene is TRBJ1-3, the V gene TRBV12-3 or TRBV12-4; no clear D gene. The V gene lost 4 bases and the J gene lost 2 bases, with 9 bases spanning the gap. This CDR3 has 14 residues. The CDR3 sequence: CASSSEGAGNTIYF. CDR3 sequence (DNA): TGTGCCAGCAGTTCCGAAGGCGCTGGAAACACCATATATTTT.

This rearrangement joins TRBV4-3 to TRBJ2-7, with 7 bases lining up with TRBD2. This CDR3 has 15 residues. Trimming at V came to 5 bases and at J to 3 bases, leaving 10 bases not matched to a gene. Germline-derived CDR1 and CDR2 are LGHNA and YSLEER. The CDR3 DNA follows: TGCGCCAGCAGCGAGGTTACGGGAGGTCACTACGAGCAGTACTTC. Translation: CASSEVTGGHYEQYF.

This clonotype appeared a few times. J is TRBJ2-2 and V is TRBV4-1, with D possibly being TRBD1 (5 bases). The CDR3 spans 17 residues. Trimming took 0 bases from V and 4 from J, leaving 15 bases between them. CDR1 and CDR2 from the germline V gene are MGHRA and YSYEKL. CDR3 region: CASSQDLKGVVTGELFF. CDR3 DNA sequence: TGCGCCAGCAGCCAAGATCTGAAAGGGGTGGTCACCGGGGAGCTGTTTTTT.

The chain uses TRBV10-3 and TRBJ1-2; unclear D gene. The CDR3 totals 14 residues. V lost 8 bases, J lost 1 base, and 14 bases lay in between. Germline CDR1 is ENHRY and CDR2 is SYGVKD. The CDR3 spells CAIGKKGLNYGYTF. The CDR3 coding sequence is TGTGCCATCGGTAAAAAGGGCCTTAACTATGGCTACACCTTC.

This clonotype has just a few counts. The genes are TRBV6-1 and TRBJ2-2; TRBD2 matches at 8 bases. CDR3 length: 16 residues. V dropped 5 bases and J dropped 4; count of bases not matched to a gene: 9. Germline CDR1 MNHNS, CDR2 SASEGT. The CDR3 spells CASSLKGLAGTGELFF. The CDR3 region has the DNA TGTGCCAGCAGTCTAAAAGGACTAGCCGGCACCGGGGAGCTGTTTTTT.

This clonotype turned up a few times. The chain has TRBV14 and TRBJ2-6; D gene ambiguous. Trimming removed 2 bases at V and 0 bases at J, with 5 bases between. Germline V gene sequence: CDR1 SGHDN, CDR2 FVKESK. The CDR3 runs to 15 residues. CDR3 residues: CASSQLSSGANVLTF. In DNA form, the CDR3 reads TGTGCCAGCAGCCAACTAAGCTCTGGGGCCAACGTCCTGACTTTC.

This clonotype has just a few counts. The rearrangement joins TRBV27 to TRBJ2-1; tentative D call: TRBD1 (6 bases). V lost 2 bases and J 4 bases, leaving 12 bases between the germline ends. The length of the CDR3 is 15 residues. Germline CDR1 is MNHEY and CDR2 is SMNVEV (reference sequence). For the CDR3, the DNA is TGTGCCAGCAGTTTAACAGGGTACTATTACAATGAGCAGTTCTTC. Translating it yields CASSLTGYYYNEQFF.

This sequence joins TRBV10-2 and TRBJ2-5, with 8 bases aligning to TRBD2. The CDR3 runs to 13 residues. V dropped 5 bases and J dropped 4; count of bases not matched to a gene: 3. Germline CDR1 is WSHSY and CDR2 is SAAADI. The CDR3 nucleotides are TGCGCCAGCAGTATCGGGACTAGAGAGACCCAGTACTTC. Amino acids: CASSIGTRETQYF.

The chain is built from TRBV5-1 and TRBJ2-5; TRBD1 matches at 8 bases. CDR3 size: 14 residues. Germline-derived CDR1 and CDR2 are SGHRS and YFSETQ. J lost 6 bases, V lost 4 bases, and 8 bases had no gene match. The CDR3 loop is CASSQDRVKQTQYF. DNA for the CDR3: TGCGCCAGCAGCCAGGACAGGGTCAAACAGACCCAGTACTTC.

The sample holds many counts of this clonotype. V and J are TRBV24-1 and TRBJ2-7, with D perhaps TRBD1 (5 bases). CDR1 and CDR2 (germline): KGHDR, SFDVKD. The CDR3 has 14 residues. The V and J ends lost 5 bases and 0 bases respectively, with 10 bases between them. CDR3 sequence reads: CATSGGANSYEQYF. The CDR3 nucleotides are TGTGCCACCAGTGGTGGGGCCAACTCCTACGAGCAGTACTTC.

Ten or more counts support this clonotype. V is TRBV5-1 and J is TRBJ2-7; 9 bases agree with TRBD1. CDR3 length: 15 residues. Germline CDR1 SGHRS, CDR2 YFSETQ. V lost 2 bases to trimming and J lost 5 bases; unmatched junction nucleotides: 8. The CDR3 reads CASSFGQGWSDEQYF. The CDR3, as DNA: TGCGCCAGCAGCTTTGGACAGGGGTGGTCCGACGAGCAGTACTTC.

In its sample, this clonotype was seen once. The CDR3 DNA reads as TGTGCCAGCAGCTTAACTAGCGGGAGACCCTCAGATACGCAGTATTTT. It is translated as CASSLTSGRPSDTQYF. The rearrangement uses TRBV7-2 and TRBJ2-3; 11 positions agree with TRBD2. CDR3 length equals 16 residues. The ends lost 2 bases at V and 4 bases at J; junction bases unmatched: 5. Germline V lookup: CDR1 SGHTA, CDR2 FQGNSA.

This clonotype was observed a few times. V gene TRBV9 combines with J gene TRBJ1-2; possible D gene TRBD1, 6 bases. The CDR3 extends over 14 amino acids. V was clipped by 3 bases and J by 4 bases, with 13 bases between them. Per the germline V gene, CDR1 is SGDLS and CDR2 is YYNGEE. In DNA, the CDR3 is TGTGCCAGCAGCGAGCACAGGGTCTCCTATGGCTACACCTTC. It encodes CASSEHRVSYGYTF.

This sequence joins TRBV11-2 and TRBJ2-1, with no clear D. Trimming took 2 bases from V and 2 from J, leaving 13 bases between them. CDR3 length equals 16 residues. The V gene's germline CDR1 is SGHAT and CDR2 FQNNGV. CDR3 sequence (DNA): TGTGCCAGCAGCTTAAATATCCAGGTCCCCTACAATGAGCAGTTCTTC. Protein product: CASSLNIQVPYNEQFF.

The chain combines TRBV11-2 with TRBJ2-1; D is perhaps TRBD2 (5 bases). From germline, CDR1 is SGHAT and CDR2 FQNNGV. Trimming left V 4 bases short and J 2 bases short, with 21 bases between. The CDR3 runs 18 residues. This CDR3 reads CASSSGVFPTPAYNEQFF. In nucleotides, the CDR3 is TGTGCCAGCAGCTCCGGGGTTTTCCCCACCCCGGCCTACAATGAGCAGTTCTTC.

This chain connects TRBV11-3 to TRBJ2-6, with 8 bases that match TRBD1. Germline-derived CDR1 and CDR2 are SGHNT and YENEEA. This CDR3 contains 19 residues. Losses at the gene ends were 1 base for V and 2 bases for J; bases not matched to a gene: 10. The CDR3 loop is CASSLGPRRQGTGANVLTF. The CDR3 region has the DNA TGTGCCAGCAGCTTAGGACCTAGAAGACAGGGGACTGGGGCCAACGTCCTGACTTTC.

This chain connects TRBV6-2 or TRBV6-3 to TRBJ1-1; D is unresolved. This CDR3 is built from 15 residues. Germline V gene lookup returns CDR1 MNHEY and CDR2 SVGEGT. Trimming removed 2 bases from V and 3 bases from J, with 13 bases in between. In DNA, the CDR3 is TGTGCCAGCAGTTACCCCCGGGAGGGCTACACTGAAGCTTTCTTT. This codes for CASSYPREGYTEAFF.

The J gene is TRBJ2-2, the V gene TRBV28; 7 positions match TRBD1. The CDR3 totals 16 residues. V was clipped by 5 bases and J by 7 bases; unmatched bases: 13. CDR1 is MDHEN and CDR2 is SYDVKM in the germline V gene. For the CDR3, the DNA is TGTGCCAGCAGTCAATACAGGGGCGCAAGGTTCGGGGAGCTGTTTTTT. Its translation: CASSQYRGARFGELFF.

The chain recombines TRBV4-2 with TRBJ2-3; 11 nucleotides agree with TRBD2. V shed 2 bases, J shed 2 bases, and the junction held 3 bases outside the gene matches. The CDR3 covers 16 residues. CDR1 and CDR2 (germline): LGHNA, YNFKEQ. DNA of the CDR3: TGTGCCAGCAGCCAAACGACTAGCGGGAACACAGATACGCAGTATTTT. Translating it yields CASSQTTSGNTDTQYF.

The chain couples TRBV7-2 to TRBJ1-2, with D uncertain. With 3 bases removed from V and 4 bases from J, the gap between germline ends came to 9 bases. The CDR3 is 13 amino acids. The V gene's germline CDR1 is SGHTA and CDR2 FQGNSA. The CDR3 DNA follows: TGTGCCAGCAGCTTGGAAAATATCTATGGCTACACCTTC. Protein sequence: CASSLENIYGYTF.

This clonotype was detected many times. The chain is built from TRBV20-1 and TRBJ2-7; TRBD2 aligns across 10 bases. The V gene's germline CDR1 is DFQATT and CDR2 SNEGSKA (reference sequence). The V gene end was trimmed by 5 bases and the J gene end by 3 bases; junction bases not matched to a gene: 7. The CDR3 totals 14 residues. The CDR3 loop reads CSARWTSGGYEQYF. DNA of the CDR3: TGCAGTGCTCGTTGGACTAGCGGTGGCTACGAGCAGTACTTC.